This TCR beta chain was sequenced during a study of tissue T cells after allogeneic stem cell transplantation. As to time point: mouse harvest day 14 after allogeneic transplant. The graft held 10^6 splenic CD5+ T cells and 10^7 T-cell-depleted bone marrow cells. Germline V CDR1 and CDR2: KGHPV, FQNQEV (reference sequence). The CDR3 sequence is 15 residues long. V lost 0 bases to trimming and J lost 1 base, with 9 bases between them. This clone was seen just once. The gene names given are mouse names. The read comes to an end 1 residue before the CDR3 does, leaving the germline J gene to fill in the end. Repertoires were generated with immunoSEQ multiplex PCR, while TCRdb's copy carries only in-frame clones and drops some. This table has about 2,800 clones, roughly 48% appearing once.

The chain combines TRBV26 with TRBJ1-1; perhaps TRBD1 as D (5 bases). This receptor was obtained from a female BALB/c mouse given C57BL/6 T cells with graft-versus-host disease after an allogeneic hematopoietic cell transplant. The specimen was gut tissue. The covered CDR3 bases are TGTGCCAGCAGTCTGTCCCGGGGGAGAAACACAGAAGTCTTC. It yields the protein CASSLSRGRNTEVF. The CDR3 in its entirety is CASSLSRGRNTEVFF.